This T cell receptor (beta chain) was sequenced for a study of cytomegalovirus exposure and HLA in healthy donors. Study results and limitations: The availability of immune exposure information extended only to CMV serostatus. Equally common other TCR beta chains were less clonally expanded than HLA-associated ones, a later analysis found.

At sampling all donors were nominally healthy, likely with unrecorded immune exposures. Comment on this clone: Its antigen is not known.

In the PCR, 60 Vbeta and 13 Jbeta primers were used. Assay: immunoSEQ multiplex PCR; the TCRdb copy retains only in-frame clones and omits some. The specimen's table records some 120,000 clones. Per the germline V gene, CDR1 is SGHRS and CDR2 is YFSETQ. CDR3 length: 13 amino acids. V dropped 2 bases and J dropped 9; count of bases not matched to a gene: 5. The gene calls are TRBV5-1 and TRBJ2-1; 7 bases agree with TRBD2. The receptor was isolated from a man in his forties or fifties in good health and CMV-seropositive. Sample: PBMCs. CDR3 bases: TGCGCCAGCAGCTTAGATGGCGGGAGTGAGCAGTTCTTC. As protein: CASSLDGGSEQFF.